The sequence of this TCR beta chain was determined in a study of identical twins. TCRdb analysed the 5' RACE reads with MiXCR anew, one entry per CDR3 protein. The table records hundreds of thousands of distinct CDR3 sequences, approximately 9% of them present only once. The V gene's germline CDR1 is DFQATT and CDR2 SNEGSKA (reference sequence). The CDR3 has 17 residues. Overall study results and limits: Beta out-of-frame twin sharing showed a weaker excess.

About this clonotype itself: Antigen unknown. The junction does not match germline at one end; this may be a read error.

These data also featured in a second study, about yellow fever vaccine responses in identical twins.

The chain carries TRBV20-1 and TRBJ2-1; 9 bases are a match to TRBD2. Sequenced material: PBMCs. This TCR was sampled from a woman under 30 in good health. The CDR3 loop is CCASVWLAGTRGNEQFF. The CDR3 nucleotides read TGCTGTGCTAGTGTCTGGCTAGCGGGAACCCGGGGCAATGAGCAGTTCTTC.